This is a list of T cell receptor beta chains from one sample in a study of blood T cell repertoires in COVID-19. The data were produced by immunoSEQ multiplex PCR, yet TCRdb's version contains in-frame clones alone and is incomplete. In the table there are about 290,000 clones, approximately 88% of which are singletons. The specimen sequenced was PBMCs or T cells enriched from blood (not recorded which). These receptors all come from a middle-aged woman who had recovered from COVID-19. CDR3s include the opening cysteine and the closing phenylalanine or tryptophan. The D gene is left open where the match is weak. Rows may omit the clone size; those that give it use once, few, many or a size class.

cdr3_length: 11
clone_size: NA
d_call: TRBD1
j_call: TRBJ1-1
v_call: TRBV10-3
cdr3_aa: CATSRQGEAFF
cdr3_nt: TGTGCCACGTCACGACAGGGGGAAGCTTTCTTT

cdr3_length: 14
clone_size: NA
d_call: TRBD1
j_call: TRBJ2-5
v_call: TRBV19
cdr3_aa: CASSPSGTEETQYF
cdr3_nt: TGTGCCAGTAGTCCCAGTGGGACAGAAGAGACCCAGTACTTC

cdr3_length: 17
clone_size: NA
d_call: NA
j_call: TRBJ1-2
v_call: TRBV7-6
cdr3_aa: CASSLLISPGSSHGYTF
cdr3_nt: TGTGCCAGCAGCTTATTAATATCTCCGGGGTCAAGTCACGGCTACACCTTC

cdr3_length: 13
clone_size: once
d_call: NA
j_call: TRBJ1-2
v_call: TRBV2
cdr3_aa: CASSGDITYGYTF
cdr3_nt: TGTGCCAGCAGTGGGGACATAACGTATGGCTACACCTTC

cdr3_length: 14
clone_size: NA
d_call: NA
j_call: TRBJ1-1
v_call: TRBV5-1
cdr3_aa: CASSLEGHGTEAFF
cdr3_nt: TGCGCCAGCAGCTTGGAGGGGCATGGCACTGAAGCTTTCTTT

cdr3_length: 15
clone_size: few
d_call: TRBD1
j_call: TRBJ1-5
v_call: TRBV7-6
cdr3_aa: CASSSNRGPNQPQHF
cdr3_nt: TGTGCCAGCAGCTCTAACAGGGGGCCGAATCAGCCCCAGCATTTT

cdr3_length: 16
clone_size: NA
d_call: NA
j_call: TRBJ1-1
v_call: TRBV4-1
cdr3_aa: CASSQEVNSLNTEAFF
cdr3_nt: TGCGCCAGCAGCCAAGAAGTCAACAGTTTGAACACTGAAGCTTTCTTT

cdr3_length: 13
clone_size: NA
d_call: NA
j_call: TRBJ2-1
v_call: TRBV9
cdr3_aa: CASSVGDYNEQFF
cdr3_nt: TGTGCCAGCAGCGTCGGAGACTACAATGAGCAGTTCTTC

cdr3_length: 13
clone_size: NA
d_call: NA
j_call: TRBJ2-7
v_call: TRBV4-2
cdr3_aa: CASSQVNPREQYF
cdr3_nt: TGTGCCAGCAGCCAAGTTAATCCCAGGGAGCAGTACTTC

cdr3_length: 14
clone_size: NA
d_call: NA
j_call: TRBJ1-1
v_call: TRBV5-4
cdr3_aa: CASSWLPGETEAFF
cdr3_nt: TGTGCCAGCAGCTGGCTCCCGGGGGAAACTGAAGCTTTCTTT

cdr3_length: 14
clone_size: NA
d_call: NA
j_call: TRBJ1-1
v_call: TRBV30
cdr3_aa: CAWSYGSLNTEAFF
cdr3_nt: TGTGCCTGGAGCTACGGGTCCTTGAACACTGAAGCTTTCTTT

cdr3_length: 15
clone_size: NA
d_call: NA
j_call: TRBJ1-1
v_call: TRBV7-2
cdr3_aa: CASSLRLHWDTEAFF
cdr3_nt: TGTGCCAGCAGCTTAAGACTACATTGGGACACTGAAGCTTTCTTT

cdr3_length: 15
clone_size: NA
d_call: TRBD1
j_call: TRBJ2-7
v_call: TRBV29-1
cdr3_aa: CSVEGTGLSYVGQYF
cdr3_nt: TGCAGCGTTGAAGGGACAGGGTTAAGTTATGTTGGGCAGTACTTC

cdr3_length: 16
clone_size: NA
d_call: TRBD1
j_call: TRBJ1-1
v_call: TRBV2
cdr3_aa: CASTTGQGVMNTEAFF
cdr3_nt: TGTGCCAGCACCACGGGACAGGGCGTCATGAACACTGAAGCTTTCTTT

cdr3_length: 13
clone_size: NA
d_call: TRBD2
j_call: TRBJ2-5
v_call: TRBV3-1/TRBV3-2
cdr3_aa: CASSTGLAGPQYF
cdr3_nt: TGTGCCAGCAGCACGGGACTAGCGGGCCCGCAATACTTC

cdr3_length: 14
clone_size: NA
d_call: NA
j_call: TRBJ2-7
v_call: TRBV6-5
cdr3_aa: CASRVDRGSYEQYF
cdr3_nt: TGTGCCAGCAGGGTGGACAGAGGATCCTACGAGCAGTACTTC

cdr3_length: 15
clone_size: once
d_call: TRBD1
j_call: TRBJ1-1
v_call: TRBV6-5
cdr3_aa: CASSSQGREVTEAFF
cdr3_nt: TGTGCCAGCAGCTCACAGGGGCGCGAGGTCACTGAAGCTTTCTTT